The 24 T cell receptor beta chains below were found in one sample sequenced in a study of T cell responses to AZD1222 COVID-19 vaccine. Measured with immunoSEQ multiplex PCR; TCRdb has only the in-frame clones, and not every one. The sample holds 120,000 to 150,000 clones, about 86% seen once. Sequencing used peripheral blood, obtained 28 days after the second AZD1222 dose. These receptors came from an adult who received the AZD1222 COVID-19 vaccine.

The chain has TRBV19 and TRBJ2-3; TRBD1 matches 11 bases. The CDR3 runs 16 residues. Germline values: CDR1 LNHDA, CDR2 SQIVND (reference sequence). V lost 3 bases, J lost 3 bases, and 5 bases stayed unmatched. The CDR3 reads CASSIGTGGATDTQYF. DNA of the CDR3: TGTGCCAGTAGTATCGGGACAGGGGGTGCGACAGATACGCAGTATTTT.

This rearrangement joins TRBV4-1 to TRBJ1-5; D gene uncertain. The CDR3 covers 13 residues. Per germline, CDR1 MGHRA and CDR2 YSYEKL. V lost 0 bases and J 7 bases, leaving 7 bases between the germline ends. The CDR3 nucleotides are TGCGCCAGCAGCCAAGAGGACCAGCAGCCCCAGCATTTT. It codes for CASSQEDQQPQHF.

The chain uses TRBV3-1 (or the pseudogene TRBV3-2) and TRBJ2-2; D call uncertain. From germline, CDR1 is LGHDT and CDR2 YNNKEL (reference sequence). The CDR3 runs to 15 residues. The V end was cut by 2 bases, the J end by 2 bases, with 9 bases between. The CDR3 region has the DNA TGTGCCAGCAGCCAAATCCCGGCAAACACCGGGGAGCTGTTTTTT. Protein sequence: CASSQIPANTGELFF.

Only one count was recorded for this clone. The chain employs TRBV30 and TRBJ2-1; unclear D gene. Trimming took 5 bases from V and 4 from J, leaving 3 bases between them. This CDR3 spans 10 amino acids. Looked up from germline, CDR1 is GTSNPN and CDR2 is SVGIG (reference sequence). CDR3 coding DNA: TGTGCCTGGGCGTACAATGAGCAGTTCTTC. Translating gives CAWAYNEQFF.

The chain links TRBV14 to TRBJ1-1, with D unresolved. The CDR3 contains 12 residues. V was clipped by 1 base and J by 5 bases, with 5 bases between them. Germline V gives CDR1 SGHDN, CDR2 FVKESK. The CDR3 nucleotides read TGTGCCAGCAGCCAAGTTTTTACTGAAGCTTTCTTT. Its protein is CASSQVFTEAFF. The full variable domain, completed using reference TRBV14 and TRBJ1-1, is EAGVTQFPSHSVIEKGQTVTLRCDPISGHDNLYWYRRVMGKEIKFLLHFVKESKQDESGMPNNRFLAERTGGTYSTLKVQPAELEDSGVYFCASSQVFTEAFFGQGTRLTVV.

This chain uses TRBV30 with TRBJ1-6, with D uncertain. The germline V gene has CDR1 GTSNPN and CDR2 SVGIG (reference sequence). This CDR3 region has 13 residues. The CDR3 here is CAGRQTYNSPLHF. The CDR3 DNA reads as TGTGCGGGTCGCCAAACCTATAATTCACCCCTCCACTTT.

This clone is a singleton in its sample. The chain has TRBV5-6 and TRBJ1-2; weak D call: TRBD1 (6 bases). The CDR3 has 17 residues. Per the germline V gene, CDR1 is SGHDT and CDR2 is YYEEEE. Trimming took off 6 bases at V and 2 bases at J, with 23 bases between the two ends. The CDR3 DNA is TGTGCCAGCAACGAACAGGGCCGAGGGGGTGTAAACTATGGCTACACCTTC. This translates into CASNEQGRGGVNYGYTF.

V usage is TRBV11-2 and J usage is TRBJ1-1; 7 nucleotides agree with TRBD1. Germline V gene data show CDR1 as SGHAT and CDR2 as FQNNGV. This CDR3 spans 13 amino acids. With V trimmed by 4 bases and J by 5 bases, 4 bases remained unmatched. The CDR3 region has the DNA TGTGCCAGCAGCTGGACAGGACTTACTGAAGCTTTCTTT. Amino acid sequence: CASSWTGLTEAFF.

V and J are TRBV24-1 and TRBJ1-5; D is unclear. This CDR3 comprises 14 residues. Germline V lookup: CDR1 KGHDR, CDR2 SFDVKD. V was clipped by 4 bases and J by 2 bases, with 8 bases between them. CDR3 protein: CATSELGGNQPQHF. For the CDR3, the DNA is TGTGCCACCAGTGAACTCGGGGGCAATCAGCCCCAGCATTTT.

The chain has TRBV7-2 and TRBJ1-1; TRBD1 might be the D (6 bases). The V and J ends lost 3 bases and 2 bases respectively, with 7 bases between them. This CDR3 comprises 13 residues. Germline CDR1 reads SGHTA; CDR2 reads FQGNSA. DNA of the CDR3: TGTGCCAGCAGCTTCGGGACAAACACTGAAGCTTTCTTT. Amino acid sequence: CASSFGTNTEAFF. The full variable domain, with the rest looked up from reference TRBV7-2 and TRBJ1-1, is GAGVSQSPSNKVTEKGKDVELRCDPISGHTALYWYRQSLGQGLEFLIYFQGNSAPDKSGLPSDRFSAERTGGSVSTLTIQRTQQEDSAVYLCASSFGTNTEAFFGQGTRLTVV.

J is TRBJ2-7 and V is TRBV7-2, with a weak D call TRBD1 (6 bases). This CDR3 comprises 15 residues. Germline V gives CDR1 SGHTA, CDR2 FQGNSA. V was clipped by 6 bases and J by 5 bases, with 20 bases between them. The CDR3 bases are TGTGCCAGCAGTTCTCCTCCGGGACACCGGAACGAGCAGTACTTC. It translates to CASSSPPGHRNEQYF.

J is TRBJ1-3 and V is TRBV5-1, with a possible D match to TRBD1 (6 bases). Germline V gives CDR1 SGHRS, CDR2 YFSETQ. CDR3 length: 14 residues. Trimming pared 0 bases from V and 3 bases from J, leaving 7 bases between. The CDR3 sequence: CASSLGQDGNTIYF. In nucleotides, the CDR3 is TGCGCCAGCAGCTTGGGACAGGATGGAAACACCATATATTTT.

The chain carries TRBV6-5 and TRBJ2-5; D uncertain. Trimming cost V 5 bases and J 5 bases, with 18 bases left between them. The CDR3 has 15 amino acids. Per germline, CDR1 MNHEY and CDR2 SVGAGI. CDR3 in amino acids: CASSTRTSAVETQYF. Here the CDR3 DNA reads TGTGCCAGCAGTACCCGGACCTCGGCGGTCGAGACCCAGTACTTC.

In DNA, the CDR3 is TGCAGCGTGGACAGGGGGCGAGAGACCCAGTACTTC. It specifies CSVDRGRETQYF. This chain joins TRBV29-1 and TRBJ2-5; 11 bases map to TRBD1. Germline V gene lookup returns CDR1 SQVTM and CDR2 ANQGSEA. CDR3 length: 12 amino acids. V gave up 6 bases and J gave up 4 bases; unmatched junction bases: 1. The whole variable domain, filled in from reference TRBV29-1 and TRBJ2-5, reads SAVISQKPSRDICQRGTSLTIQCQVDSQVTMMFWYRQQPGQSLTLIATANQGSEATYESGFVIDKFPISRPNLTFSTLTVSNMSPEDSSIYLCSVDRGRETQYFGPGTRLLVL.

The V gene is TRBV15, the J gene TRBJ2-2; 8 bases are a match to TRBD2. V was pared by 3 bases and J by 4 bases, with 10 bases of the junction left unmatched. The CDR3 is 17 residues long. Germline values: CDR1 LNHNV, CDR2 YYDKDF (reference sequence). In DNA, the CDR3 is TGTGCCACCAGCAGTGAATCCAGCGGGAGTGGCACCGGGGAGCTGTTTTTT. This codes for CATSSESSGSGTGELFF.

The rearrangement joins TRBV6-5 to TRBJ1-1, with a tentative D call TRBD1 (6 bases). Per germline, CDR1 MNHEY and CDR2 SVGAGI. Trimming shortened V by 6 bases and J by 1 base, and 9 bases separated the two germline ends. CDR3 length: 13 amino acids. The CDR3 coding sequence is TGTGCCAGCAGACGGACAGCGAACACTGAAGCTTTCTTT. It translates to CASRRTANTEAFF.

The chain combines TRBV29-1 with TRBJ1-2; D gene unclear. The CDR3 contains 11 residues. Deletions cut 3 bases from V and 6 bases from J, with 8 bases between. Per germline, CDR1 SQVTM and CDR2 ANQGSEA. The CDR3 is CSVDPVDGYTF. The CDR3 nucleotides are TGCAGCGTTGACCCCGTGGATGGCTACACCTTC.

This rearrangement joins TRBV5-4 to TRBJ1-2; D uncertain. The V end lost 4 bases, the J end lost 5 bases, and 21 bases lay between the germline ends. The germline CDR1 and CDR2 sequences are SGHNT and YYREEE (reference sequence). There are 16 residues in the CDR3. The CDR3 DNA sequence: TGTGCCAGCAGCCCGACTACGACGGTTGAGGGATATGGCTACACCTTC. The encoded protein is CASSPTTTVEGYGYTF.

The chain has TRBV30 and TRBJ1-2, with a possible D match to TRBD1 (6 bases). CDR3 length: 13 amino acids. Germline V gives CDR1 GTSNPN, CDR2 SVGIG (reference sequence). V lost 1 base to trimming and J lost 6 bases, with 12 bases between them. CDR3 in DNA: TGTGCCTGGAGTGCCCAAGGGGGAGATGGCTACACCTTC. Its translation: CAWSAQGGDGYTF.

This chain uses TRBV7-9 with TRBJ2-7; D is ambiguous. With 0 bases removed from V and 5 bases from J, the gap between germline ends came to 11 bases. This CDR3 has 14 residues. CDR1 is SEHNR and CDR2 is FQNEAQ in the germline V gene (reference sequence). This CDR3 is CASSLAFRLDEQYF. The CDR3 bases are TGTGCCAGCAGCTTAGCGTTCAGGTTGGACGAGCAGTACTTC.

CDR3 sequence reads: CASRTGGTHSYEQYF. The CDR3, as DNA: TGCGCCAGCAGGACCGGGGGAACCCACTCCTACGAGCAGTACTTC. The chain recombines TRBV5-1 with TRBJ2-7; the D gene is possibly TRBD2 (6 bases). The V gene's germline CDR1 is SGHRS and CDR2 YFSETQ. This CDR3 is built from 15 residues. V lost 5 bases and J 0 bases, leaving 15 bases between the germline ends. The full variable domain, its missing parts supplied by reference TRBV5-1 and TRBJ2-7, is KAGVTQTPRYLIKTRGQQVTLSCSPISGHRSVSWYQQTPGQGLQFLFEYFSETQRNKGNFPGRFSGRQFSNSRSEMNVSTLELGDSALYLCASRTGGTHSYEQYFGPGTRLTVT.

This chain links TRBV27 with TRBJ2-3; D may correspond to TRBD1 or TRBD2 (6 bases each). CDR3 size: 16 residues. The ends were cut back, 7 bases at V and 5 bases at J, with 22 bases in the middle. Germline V lookup: CDR1 MNHEY, CDR2 SMNVEV (reference sequence). CDR3 coding DNA: TGTGCCAGCACCACGTGGCCCCAGGGGAGGCAAGATACGCAGTATTTT. Encoded protein: CASTTWPQGRQDTQYF.

The chain has TRBV28 and TRBJ1-1, with a weak D call TRBD1 (5 bases). Germline CDR1 MDHEN, CDR2 SYDVKM. V lost 10 bases, J lost 5 bases, and 11 bases lay in between. The CDR3 length is 11 residues. This CDR3 reads CAIGGRTEAFF. The CDR3 bases are TGTGCCATTGGGGGGAGGACTGAAGCTTTCTTT.

CDR3 in amino acids: CASSEQGANEKLFF. In nucleotides, the CDR3 is TGTGCCAGCTCAGAACAGGGGGCTAATGAAAAACTGTTTTTT. The chain links TRBV18 to TRBJ1-4; 8 bases map to TRBD1. There are 14 residues in the CDR3. In germline, CDR1 is KGHSH, CDR2 LQKENI. J lost 3 bases, V lost 5 bases, and 2 bases had no gene match. Variable domain in full (rest from reference TRBV18 and TRBJ1-4): NAGVMQNPRHLVRRRGQEARLRCSPMKGHSHVYWYRQLPEEGLKFMVYLQKENIIDESGMPKERFSAEFPKEGPSILRIQQVVRGDSAAYFCASSEQGANEKLFFGSGTQLSVL.